This T cell receptor beta chain was identified in a study of cytomegalovirus exposure and HLA in healthy donors. Findings and caveats of the study: Information on immune exposure was restricted to one variable (CMV serostatus). Presence/absence analysis assumed near-uniform sequencing depth across donors. In a later analysis, at a false discovery rate of 0.05, roughly 17,000 TCR beta sequences were associated with HLA alleles. A prior analysis recorded that most TCR beta V segments were productive about 90% or about 30% of the time.

The primer mix had 60 Vbeta and 13 Jbeta primers. Clones were sequenced by immunoSEQ multiplex PCR, and TCRdb holds only the in-frame ones, with some missing. The sample includes about 190,000 clones, 75% to 90% of them seen just once. The CDR3 has 14 amino acids. V was clipped by 10 bases and J by 4 bases, with 19 bases between them. Germline V CDR1 and CDR2: LNHDA, SQIVND (reference sequence). Remarks on this clone: What it binds is not known.

The sequence derives from a man between 40 and 49 years old in good health and CMV-seropositive. The chain combines TRBV19 with TRBJ1-1, with D maybe TRBD1 (6 bases). Input material: PBMCs. CDR3 protein: CATYTGLAGTEAFF. In DNA, the CDR3 is TGTGCCACCTATACAGGGCTGGCGGGCACTGAAGCTTTCTTT. The whole variable domain, filled in from reference TRBV19 and TRBJ1-1, reads DGGITQSPKYLFRKEGQNVTLSCEQNLNHDAMYWYRQDPGQGLRLIYYSQIVNDFQKGDIAEGYSVSREKKESFPLTVTSAQKNPTAFYLCATYTGLAGTEAFFGQGTRLTVV.